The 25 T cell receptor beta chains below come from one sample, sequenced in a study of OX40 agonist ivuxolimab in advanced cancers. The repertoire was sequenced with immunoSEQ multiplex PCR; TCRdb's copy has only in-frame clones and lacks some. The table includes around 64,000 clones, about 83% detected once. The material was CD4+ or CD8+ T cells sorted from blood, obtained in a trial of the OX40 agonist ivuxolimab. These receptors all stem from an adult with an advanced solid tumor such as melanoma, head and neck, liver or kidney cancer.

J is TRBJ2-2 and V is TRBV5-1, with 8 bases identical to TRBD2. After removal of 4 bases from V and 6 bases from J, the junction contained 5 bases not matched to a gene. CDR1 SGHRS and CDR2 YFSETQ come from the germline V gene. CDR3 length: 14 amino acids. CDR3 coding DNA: TGCGCCAGCAGCAGGACTAGCCCGGCCGGGGAGCTGTTTTTT. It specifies CASSRTSPAGELFF.

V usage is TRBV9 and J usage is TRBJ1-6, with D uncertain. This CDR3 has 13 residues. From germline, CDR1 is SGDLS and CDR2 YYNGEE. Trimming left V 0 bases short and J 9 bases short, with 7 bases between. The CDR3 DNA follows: TGTGCCAGCAGCGTAGGAAGGGTTTCACCCCTCCACTTT. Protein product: CASSVGRVSPLHF.

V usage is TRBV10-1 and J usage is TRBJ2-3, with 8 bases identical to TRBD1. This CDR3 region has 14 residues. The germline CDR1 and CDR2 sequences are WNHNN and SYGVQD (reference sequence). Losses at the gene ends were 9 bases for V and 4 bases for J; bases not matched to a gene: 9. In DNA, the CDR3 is TGCGCCAGTCGGGGGACAGGCACCTCAGATACGCAGTATTTT. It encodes CASRGTGTSDTQYF.

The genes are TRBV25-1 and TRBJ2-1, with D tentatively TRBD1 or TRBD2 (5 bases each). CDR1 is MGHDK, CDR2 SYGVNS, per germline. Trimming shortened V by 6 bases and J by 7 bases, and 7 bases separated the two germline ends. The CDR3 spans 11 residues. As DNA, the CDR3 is TGTGCCAGCAGGGGGACGAATGAGCAGTTCTTC. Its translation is CASRGTNEQFF.

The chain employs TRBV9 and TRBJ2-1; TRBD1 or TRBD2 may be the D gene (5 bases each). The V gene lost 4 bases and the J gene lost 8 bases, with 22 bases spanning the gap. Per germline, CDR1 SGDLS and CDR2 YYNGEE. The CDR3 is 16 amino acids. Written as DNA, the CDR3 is TGTGCCAGCAGCCCCCTCGGGCGTTCGAGGGGCGATGAGCAGTTCTTC. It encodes CASSPLGRSRGDEQFF.

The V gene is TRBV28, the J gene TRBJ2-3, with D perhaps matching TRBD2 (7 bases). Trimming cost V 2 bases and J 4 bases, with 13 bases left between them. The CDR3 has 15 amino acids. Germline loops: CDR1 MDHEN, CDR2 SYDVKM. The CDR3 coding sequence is TGTGCCAGCAGTTTAGGGGGGGCGCACGCAGATACGCAGTATTTT. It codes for CASSLGGAHADTQYF.

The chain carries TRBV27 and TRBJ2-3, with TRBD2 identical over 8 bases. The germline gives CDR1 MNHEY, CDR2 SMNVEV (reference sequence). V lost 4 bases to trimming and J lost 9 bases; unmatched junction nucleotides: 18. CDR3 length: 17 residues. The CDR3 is CASSSPPGRRPGGTQYF. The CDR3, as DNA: TGTGCCAGCAGTTCCCCTCCGGGACGGAGGCCGGGGGGGACGCAGTATTTT.

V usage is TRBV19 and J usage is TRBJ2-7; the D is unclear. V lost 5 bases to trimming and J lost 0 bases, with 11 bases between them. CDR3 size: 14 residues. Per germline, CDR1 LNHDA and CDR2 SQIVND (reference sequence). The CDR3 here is CASSVRHLSYEQYF. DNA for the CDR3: TGTGCCAGTAGTGTCCGACACCTCTCCTACGAGCAGTACTTC.

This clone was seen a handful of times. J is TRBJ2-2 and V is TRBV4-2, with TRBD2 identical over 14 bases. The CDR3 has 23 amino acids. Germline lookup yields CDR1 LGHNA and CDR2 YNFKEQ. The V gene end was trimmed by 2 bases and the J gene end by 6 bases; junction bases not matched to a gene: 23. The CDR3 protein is CASSQRTGAARRRLAGGPGELFF. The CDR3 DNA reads TGTGCCAGCAGCCAAAGGACAGGGGCGGCGCGGAGGAGACTAGCGGGAGGGCCCGGGGAGCTGTTTTTT.

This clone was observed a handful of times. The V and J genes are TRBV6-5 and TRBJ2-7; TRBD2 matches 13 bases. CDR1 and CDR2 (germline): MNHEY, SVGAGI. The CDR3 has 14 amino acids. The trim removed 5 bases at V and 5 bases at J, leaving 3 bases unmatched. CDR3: CASSGTSGNHEQYF. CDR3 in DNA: TGTGCCAGCAGTGGGACTAGCGGGAATCACGAGCAGTACTTC.

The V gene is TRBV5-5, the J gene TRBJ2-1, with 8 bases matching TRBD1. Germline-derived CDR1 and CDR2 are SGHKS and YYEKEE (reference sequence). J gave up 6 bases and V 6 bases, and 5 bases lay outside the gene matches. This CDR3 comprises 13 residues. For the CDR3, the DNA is TGTGCCAGCACGGGACAGGCAAGCAATGAGCAGTTCTTC. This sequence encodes CASTGQASNEQFF.

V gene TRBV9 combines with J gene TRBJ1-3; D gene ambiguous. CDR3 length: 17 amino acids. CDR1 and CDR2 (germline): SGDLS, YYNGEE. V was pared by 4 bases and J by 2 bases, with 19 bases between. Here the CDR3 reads CASSTKPSGRAGNTIYF. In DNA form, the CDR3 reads TGTGCCAGCAGCACCAAACCATCGGGCAGAGCTGGAAACACCATATATTTT.

CDR3 DNA sequence: TGTGCCATCAGTCAAGGCGGACGTCGGACGGGTGGCTACACCTTC. This gives the protein CAISQGGRRTGGYTF. The J gene is TRBJ1-2, the V gene TRBV10-3; D is uncertain. Germline lookup yields CDR1 ENHRY and CDR2 SYGVKD. V dropped 5 bases and J dropped 7 bases, with 20 bases sitting between them. The CDR3 length is 15 residues.

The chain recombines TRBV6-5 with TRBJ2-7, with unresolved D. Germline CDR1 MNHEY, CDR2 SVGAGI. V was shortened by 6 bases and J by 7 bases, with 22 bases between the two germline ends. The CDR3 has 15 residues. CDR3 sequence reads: CASRISGHLYLEQYF. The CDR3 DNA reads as TGTGCCAGCAGGATCTCGGGCCACCTTTACTTGGAGCAGTACTTC.

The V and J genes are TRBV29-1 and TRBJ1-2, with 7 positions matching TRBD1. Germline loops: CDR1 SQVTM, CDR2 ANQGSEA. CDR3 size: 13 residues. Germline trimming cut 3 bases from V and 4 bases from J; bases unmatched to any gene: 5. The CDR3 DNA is TGCAGCGTTGAGGTCAGGGGGACCTATGGCTACACCTTC. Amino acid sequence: CSVEVRGTYGYTF.

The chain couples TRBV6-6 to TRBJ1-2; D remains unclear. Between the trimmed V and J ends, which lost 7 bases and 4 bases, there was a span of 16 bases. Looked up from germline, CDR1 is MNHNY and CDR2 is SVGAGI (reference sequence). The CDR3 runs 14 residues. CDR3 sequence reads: CASNGEERLYGYTF. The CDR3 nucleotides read TGTGCCAGCAACGGGGAGGAGAGACTCTATGGCTACACCTTC.

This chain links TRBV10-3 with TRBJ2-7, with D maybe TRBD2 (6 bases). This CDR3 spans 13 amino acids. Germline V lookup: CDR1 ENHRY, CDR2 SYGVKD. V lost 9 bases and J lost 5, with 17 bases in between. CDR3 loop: CAIQSAGIDEQYF. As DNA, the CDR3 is TGTGCCATACAAAGCGCGGGAATCGACGAGCAGTACTTC.

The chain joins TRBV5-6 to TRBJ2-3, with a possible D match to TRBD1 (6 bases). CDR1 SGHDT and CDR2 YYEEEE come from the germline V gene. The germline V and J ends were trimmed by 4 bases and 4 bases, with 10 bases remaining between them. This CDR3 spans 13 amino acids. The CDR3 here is CASSGQSADTQYF. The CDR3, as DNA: TGTGCCAGCAGCGGACAGTCCGCAGATACGCAGTATTTT.

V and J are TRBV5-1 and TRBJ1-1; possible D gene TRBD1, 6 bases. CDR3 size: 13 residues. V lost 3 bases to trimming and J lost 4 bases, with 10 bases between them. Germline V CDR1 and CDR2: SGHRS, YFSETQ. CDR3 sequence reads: CASSYSGATEAFF. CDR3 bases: TGCGCCAGCAGCTACTCGGGGGCCACTGAAGCTTTCTTT.

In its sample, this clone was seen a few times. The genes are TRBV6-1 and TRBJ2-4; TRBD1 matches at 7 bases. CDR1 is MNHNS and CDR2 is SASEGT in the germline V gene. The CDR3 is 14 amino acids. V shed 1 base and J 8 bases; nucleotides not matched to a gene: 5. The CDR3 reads CASSEDRGRDIQYF. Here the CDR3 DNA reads TGTGCCAGCAGTGAAGACAGGGGTCGGGACATTCAGTACTTC.

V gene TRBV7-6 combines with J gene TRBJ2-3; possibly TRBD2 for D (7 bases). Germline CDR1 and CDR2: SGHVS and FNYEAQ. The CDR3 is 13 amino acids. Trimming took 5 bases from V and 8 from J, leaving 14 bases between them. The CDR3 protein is CASSPGGGVTQYF. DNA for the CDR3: TGTGCCAGCAGCCCCGGAGGGGGGGTTACGCAGTATTTT.

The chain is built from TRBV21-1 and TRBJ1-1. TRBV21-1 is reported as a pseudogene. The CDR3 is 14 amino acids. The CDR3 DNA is TGTGCCACCTACCGGGGTATCCTGAACACTGAAGCTTTCTTT. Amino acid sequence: CATYRGILNTEAFF.

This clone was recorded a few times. CDR3 DNA: TGTGCCAGCAGCCTCGGGAGTACGCAGTATTTT. Translation: CASSLGSTQYF. The chain combines TRBV2 with TRBJ2-3; tentatively, D is TRBD2 (6 bases). With 6 bases removed from V and 8 bases from J, the gap between germline ends came to 9 bases. This CDR3 has 11 residues. Germline V CDR1 and CDR2: SNHLY, FYNNEI.

CDR3 amino acids: CASRPPGQGQETQYF. The DNA of the CDR3 is TGTGCCAGCAGACCGCCGGGACAGGGTCAAGAGACCCAGTACTTC. The gene calls are TRBV6-5 and TRBJ2-5; 9 positions agree with TRBD1. V dropped 6 bases and J dropped 2; count of bases not matched to a gene: 7. Germline lookup yields CDR1 MNHEY and CDR2 SVGAGI. This CDR3 has 15 residues.

CDR3 protein: CASRSTGTGELFF. Here the CDR3 DNA reads TGTGCCAGCAGATCTACAGGCACCGGGGAGCTGTTTTTT. The V call is TRBV6-1, the J call TRBJ2-2; D possibly corresponds to TRBD1 (5 bases). The V end was cut by 6 bases, the J end by 4 bases, with 9 bases between. The length of the CDR3 is 13 residues. Germline CDR1 is MNHNS and CDR2 is SASEGT.